A selection of T cell receptor beta chains follows, all from one sample in a study of cytomegalovirus exposure and HLA in healthy donors. Sequencing used immunoSEQ multiplex PCR; TCRdb keeps in-frame clones, though not all of them. The top ten hold 10% of the sample, which has about 97,000 clones, 65% to 85% seen once. Material for sequencing was PBMCs. The receptors were gathered from a man aged 45-60 years in good health and CMV-seronegative. The CDR3 runs from the conserved cysteine through the conserved F or W. A D gene is named only where the DNA matches it firmly. The listing skips clone size in some rows; elsewhere it reads once, few, many or a size class.

D	V	J	size	DNA	CDR3
TRBD1	TRBV28	TRBJ2-5	-	TGTGCCAGCAGTCCCACTGGGACAGGGACAGAGACCCAGTACTTC	CASSPTGTGTETQYF
-	TRBV7-2	TRBJ1-4	-	TGTGCCAGCAGCTTAGTGGCGGACTTGAATGAAAAACTGTTTTTT	CASSLVADLNEKLFF
TRBD2	TRBV12-5	TRBJ2-5	once	TGTGCTAGTGCCTCCGAAGCGGGGTACCAAGAGACCCAGTACTTC	CASASEAGYQETQYF
-	TRBV7-2	TRBJ2-5	-	TGTGCCAGCAGCCCCTATTCTAGCGTGGAGACCCAGTACTTC	CASSPYSSVETQYF
TRBD1	TRBV7-2	TRBJ1-6	-	TGTGCCAGCAGCCTTCGGGACAGAAATTCACCCCTCCACTTT	CASSLRDRNSPLHF
TRBD2	TRBV7-2	TRBJ2-1	-	TGTGCCAGCAGCTTCACGGGAGGGCCGGATGAGCAGTTCTTC	CASSFTGGPDEQFF
TRBD1	TRBV6-5	TRBJ2-5	-	TGTGCCAGCAGTAGAACCGGACAGGCCCAGGGTGAGCAGTACTTC	CASSRTGQAQGEQYF
-	TRBV28	TRBJ2-1	-	TGTGCCAGCGGGGACCAAGGAGGGGGGGTTAAGCAGTTCTTC	CASGDQGGGVKQFF
-	TRBV27	TRBJ1-5	once	TGTGCCAGCAGTTTTTCAACAAATCAGCCCCAGCATTTT	CASSFSTNQPQHF
TRBD2	TRBV6-6	TRBJ2-7	-	TGTGCCAGCAGTCTACTCGGGGGGAGCACCTACGAGCAGTACTTC	CASSLLGGSTYEQYF
-	TRBV19	TRBJ2-5	-	TGTGCCAGTAGTCCCCGAGGAGGGGAAGAGACCCAGTACTTC	CASSPRGGEETQYF
TRBD1	TRBV5-1	TRBJ2-1	-	TGCGCCAGCAGCTTGGGGGACAGGGGTCTGAATGAGCAGTTCTTC	CASSLGDRGLNEQFF
-	TRBV7-9	TRBJ2-7	-	TGTGCCAGCAGCGTGGGGCTAACTGAGCACGAGCAGTACTTC	CASSVGLTEHEQYF
-	TRBV14	TRBJ1-1	few	TGTGCCAGCAGCCAAGATAACTGGAACACTGAAGCTTTCTTT	CASSQDNWNTEAFF
-	TRBV7-2	TRBJ1-2	-	TGTGCCAGCAGCTTACAAGGGCAGGGCTATGGCTACACCTTC	CASSLQGQGYGYTF
TRBD1	TRBV28	TRBJ1-1	-	TGTGCCAGCAGTTTCATAGGGGGCATGAGCACTGAAGCTTTCTTT	CASSFIGGMSTEAFF
-	TRBV18	TRBJ2-5	-	TGTGCCAGCTCACCCGACCAAGAGACCCAGTACTTC	CASSPDQETQYF
-	TRBV10-3	TRBJ2-7	few	TGTGCCATCAGTGCGCCAGGGCCCTCTTACGAGCAGTACTTC	CAISAPGPSYEQYF
-	TRBV5-6	TRBJ1-1	once	TGTGCCAGCAGCTTGGGGGGGCCGAACACTGAAGCTTTCTTT	CASSLGGPNTEAFF
TRBD2	TRBV11-1	TRBJ2-1	-	TGTGCCAGCAGCTTCCGGGGGGACCACAATGAGCAGTTCTTC	CASSFRGDHNEQFF
-	TRBV6-6	TRBJ1-1	once	TGTGCCAGCAGTTACGACGGTCCGGGCACTGAAGCTTTCTTT	CASSYDGPGTEAFF
-	TRBV28	TRBJ2-2	few	TGTGCCAGCCGGACACCTAACACCGGGGAGCTGTTTTTT	CASRTPNTGELFF
TRBD1	TRBV5-1	TRBJ2-2	-	TGCGCCAGTACCCCCGGGACAGGGGAAACCGGGGAGCTGTTTTTT	CASTPGTGETGELFF
-	TRBV6-1	TRBJ1-2	-	TGTGCCAGCAGTGAAGGACAGGCCTATGGCTACACCTTC	CASSEGQAYGYTF
-	TRBV28	TRBJ2-1	many	TGTGCCAGCAGGTCCCCAGGAAGTTACAATGAGCAGTTCTTC	CASRSPGSYNEQFF
-	TRBV5-6	TRBJ1-1	few	TGTGCCAGCAGCTTGGGACAGCTTGAAGCTTTCTTT	CASSLGQLEAFF
-	TRBV5-1	TRBJ1-3	-	TGCGCCAGCAGCGCCGCCGGGGGGGGAAACACCATATATTTT	CASSAAGGGNTIYF
TRBD1	TRBV11-2	TRBJ2-3	-	TGTGCCAGCAGCTTCGGAGGACAGGGGAAAGATACGCAGTATTTT	CASSFGGQGKDTQYF
-	TRBV30	TRBJ1-2	-	TGTGCCGTACCACGGACAGTAACGGGCGGCTACACCTTC	CAVPRTVTGGYTF
TRBD2	TRBV7-8	TRBJ2-7	-	TGTGCCAGCAGCATCAGCGGGGCGCACCACGAGCAGTACTTC	CASSISGAHHEQYF
-	TRBV27	TRBJ1-1	-	TGTGCCAGCAGTCCTAATACCGGACATGAAGCTTTCTTT	CASSPNTGHEAFF
TRBD1	TRBV5-1	TRBJ1-2	-	TGCGCCAGCAGCCTGACAGGGGCCCCCTTAAACTATGGCTACACCTTC	CASSLTGAPLNYGYTF